These 23 T cell receptor beta chains were all obtained from the same sample, sequenced in a study of response to subunit inactivated influenza vaccine. TCRdb independently ran MiXCR on the RT-PCR reads; one entry per CDR3 protein. The data show about 170,000 distinct CDR3 sequences, approximately 12% seen once. These data also formed part of another study, on T cells expressing NK-cell markers. According to that study: With UMIs, 5'RACE template switching was used to make TCR beta cDNA.

This sample comprised CD8+ T cells sorted from PBMCs, obtained about 11 days after vaccination. The source is a man aged 50 or older who received an inactivated influenza vaccine.

This clonotype has just a few counts. The rearrangement joins TRBV7-9 to TRBJ2-1, with 10 bases identical to TRBD2. The CDR3 has 17 amino acids. V was clipped by 8 bases and J by 3 bases; unmatched bases: 13. Germline CDR1 reads SEHNR; CDR2 reads FQNEAQ (reference sequence). CDR3 coding DNA: TGTGCCAGCCCCAGTCCCCTAGCGGGGGTGGGCTACAATGAGCAGTTCTTC. Residues: CASPSPLAGVGYNEQFF.

This clonotype came up a few times. This chain uses TRBV11-2 with TRBJ2-7, with a tentative D call TRBD2 (5 bases). This CDR3 is 13 amino acids long. Trimming left V 5 bases short and J 3 bases short, with 11 bases between. Per germline, CDR1 SGHAT and CDR2 FQNNGV. This CDR3 is CASSKGAGYEQYF. The CDR3 coding sequence is TGTGCCAGCAGCAAGGGTGCGGGCTACGAGCAGTACTTC. The whole variable domain, remainder taken from reference TRBV11-2 and TRBJ2-7, is EAGVAQSPRYKIIEKRQSVAFWCNPISGHATLYWYQQILGQGPKLLIQFQNNGVVDDSQLPKDRFSAERLKGVDSTLKIQPAKLEDSAVYLCASSKGAGYEQYFGPGTRLTVT.

This clonotype was counted a few times. V and J are TRBV7-8 and TRBJ1-2, with TRBD1 identical over 7 bases. This CDR3 contains 14 residues. The J segment lost 6 bases and the V segment lost 5 bases, leaving 9 bases of the junction unmatched. Germline V CDR1 and CDR2: SGHVS, FQNEAQ. CDR3 DNA sequence: TGTGCCAGCAGCCCCAGGGGGGCCTTTGATGGCTACACCTTC. It codes for CASSPRGAFDGYTF.

This clonotype was seen only a few times. The chain combines TRBV2 with TRBJ2-1, with 8 bases lining up with TRBD1. CDR3 length equals 15 residues. CDR1 is SNHLY, CDR2 FYNNEI, per germline. V trimming: 7 bases; J trimming: 7 bases; junction bases outside the gene matches: 12. The CDR3 DNA reads as TGTGCCAGCATGCCAGGACAGGGAGGAGGTAATGAGCAGTTCTTC. Translating gives CASMPGQGGGNEQFF.

The V call is TRBV7-2, the J call TRBJ1-1; D is undetermined. The CDR3 runs 14 residues. Trimming removed 1 base from V and 6 bases from J, with 12 bases in between. The germline V gene encodes CDR1 SGHTA and CDR2 FQGNSA. The CDR3 loop reads CASSLEPAGAEAFF. CDR3 coding DNA: TGTGCCAGCAGCTTAGAACCTGCGGGCGCTGAAGCTTTCTTT.

The genes are TRBV28 and TRBJ2-7, with D possibly being TRBD2 (5 bases). The CDR3 runs 14 residues. The germline V gene encodes CDR1 MDHEN and CDR2 SYDVKM. The ends were cut back, 3 bases at V and 0 bases at J, with 9 bases in the middle. The CDR3 region is CASSFLAISYEQYF. The CDR3 DNA follows: TGTGCCAGCAGTTTCTTAGCGATCTCCTACGAGCAGTACTTC. Filled out from reference TRBV28 and TRBJ2-7, the complete variable domain reads DVKVTQSSRYLVKRTGEKVFLECVQDMDHENMFWYRQDPGLGLRLIYFSYDVKMKEKGDIPEGYSVSREKKERFSLILESASTNQTSMYLCASSFLAISYEQYFGPGTRLTVT.

This clonotype was counted only a few times. The chain carries TRBV12-3 or TRBV12-4 and TRBJ2-3, with 7 nucleotides matching TRBD1. The J segment lost 0 bases and the V segment lost 5 bases, leaving 5 bases of the junction unmatched. The CDR3 is made up of 15 amino acids. CDR3 sequence (DNA): TGTGCCAGCAGTGGGACAGAGCTCAGCACAGATACGCAGTATTTT. Its protein is CASSGTELSTDTQYF.

By share of the sample, this clonotype is medium-sized. The chain couples TRBV7-2 to TRBJ1-6; 9 nucleotides line up with TRBD1. V was clipped by 5 bases and J by 2 bases; unmatched bases: 7. The CDR3 covers 17 residues. Germline V gene sequence: CDR1 SGHTA, CDR2 FQGNSA. The CDR3 DNA reads as TGTGCCAGCAGCGAGGACAGGGGCCACCCCTATAATTCACCCCTCCACTTT. Encoded protein: CASSEDRGHPYNSPLHF.

Only a few counts were recorded for this clonotype. The chain is built from TRBV15 and TRBJ2-2; D is undetermined. The CDR3 has 12 amino acids. V lost 0 bases to trimming and J lost 7 bases, with 3 bases between them. Germline V lookup: CDR1 LNHNV, CDR2 YYDKDF (reference sequence). CDR3 in amino acids: CATSREGGELFF. In DNA form, the CDR3 reads TGTGCCACCAGCAGAGAGGGCGGGGAGCTGTTTTTT. The full variable domain, its missing parts supplied by reference TRBV15 and TRBJ2-2, is DAMVIQNPRYQVTQFGKPVTLSCSQTLNHNVMYWYQQKSSQAPKLLFHYYDKDFNNEADTPDNFQSRRPNTSFCFLDIRSPGLGDTAMYLCATSREGGELFFGEGSRLTVL.

This clonotype was recorded a few times. This chain joins TRBV15 and TRBJ2-5; TRBD1 agrees at 7 bases. The CDR3 covers 14 residues. Looked up from germline, CDR1 is LNHNV and CDR2 is YYDKDF (reference sequence). J gave up 5 bases and V 4 bases, and 7 bases lay outside the gene matches. CDR3 sequence reads: CATSTGRQGETQYF. CDR3 in DNA: TGTGCCACCAGCACTGGACGACAGGGTGAGACCCAGTACTTC.

This clonotype came up a few times. The chain is built from TRBV2 and TRBJ1-6; D gene uncertain. The CDR3 is 14 residues long. Trimming left V 4 bases short and J 8 bases short, with 12 bases between. Germline CDR1 SNHLY, CDR2 FYNNEI. This CDR3 is CASSGSGVYSPLHF. CDR3 in DNA: TGTGCCAGCAGTGGGTCTGGGGTTTATTCACCCCTCCACTTT.

This clonotype was seen only a few times. The chain recombines TRBV6-5 with TRBJ2-1; 7 bases are shared with TRBD1. The CDR3 runs to 14 residues. V gave up 0 bases and J gave up 5 bases; unmatched junction bases: 1. Germline lookup yields CDR1 MNHEY and CDR2 SVGAGI. The CDR3 reads CASSYSGQHNEQFF. As DNA, the CDR3 is TGTGCCAGCAGTTACTCGGGACAGCACAATGAGCAGTTCTTC.

The V call is TRBV20-1, the J call TRBJ2-2; D may be TRBD2 (6 bases). The germline V and J ends were trimmed by 5 bases and 2 bases, with 9 bases remaining between them. The CDR3 contains 13 residues. Germline values: CDR1 DFQATT, CDR2 SNEGSKA (reference sequence). DNA for the CDR3: TGCAGTGCTGCGGGACGTAACACCGGGGAGCTGTTTTTT. Translated: CSAAGRNTGELFF.

The sample holds a few counts of this clonotype. This chain joins TRBV27 and TRBJ2-1; 12 bases are shared with TRBD1. CDR3 length equals 15 residues. Looked up from germline, CDR1 is MNHEY and CDR2 is SMNVEV (reference sequence). V was clipped by 2 bases and J by 7 bases; unmatched bases: 3. The CDR3 nucleotides are TGTGCCAGCAGTTTAGGGACAGGGGGCGCGAATGAGCAGTTCTTC. Its protein product is CASSLGTGGANEQFF.

The rearrangement joins TRBV2 to TRBJ1-5, with 7 bases identical to TRBD1. In germline, CDR1 is SNHLY, CDR2 FYNNEI. CDR3 size: 14 residues. Germline trimming cut 3 bases from V and 4 bases from J; bases unmatched to any gene: 3. Written as DNA, the CDR3 is TGTGCCAGCAGTGAGGTCAGGGGGAATCAGCCCCAGCATTTT. Its translation: CASSEVRGNQPQHF.

V and J are TRBV20-1 and TRBJ2-7, with a weak D call TRBD2 (6 bases). CDR1 and CDR2 (germline): DFQATT, SNEGSKA (reference sequence). The CDR3 consists of 14 residues. The V gene lost 0 bases and the J gene lost 5 bases, with 14 bases spanning the gap. The CDR3 bases are TGCAGTGCTAGAGATAAGGAGGGCATCAACGAGCAGTACTTC. Translated, it gives CSARDKEGINEQYF.

Comment on this clonotype: Since a much larger clone is just one base distant, this may be a read error. This chain uses TRBV12-3 or TRBV12-4 with TRBJ2-1, with 11 bases matching TRBD2. The CDR3 spans 15 residues. The CDR3: CASSLAGGVHNEQFF. The CDR3 DNA sequence: TGTGCCAGCAGCTTAGCGGGGGGGGTCCACAATGAGCAGTTCTTC.

This clonotype showed up just a few times. The chain carries TRBV12-3 or TRBV12-4 and TRBJ2-7; D gene uncertain. The CDR3 is 14 amino acids. V was trimmed by 3 bases and J by 2 bases, leaving 11 bases between them. The CDR3 loop reads CASSFLQTTYEQYF. The CDR3 coding sequence is TGTGCCAGCAGTTTTCTACAAACCACCTACGAGCAGTACTTC.

This clonotype was observed a few times. This chain connects TRBV4-3 to TRBJ2-1; D perhaps matches TRBD2 (6 bases). Trimming removed 4 bases at V and 7 bases at J, with 14 bases between. Germline values: CDR1 LGHNA, CDR2 YSLEER. The CDR3 totals 14 residues. CDR3: CASSPRLETNEQFF. The CDR3 DNA is TGCGCCAGCAGCCCCCGACTAGAGACGAATGAGCAGTTCTTC.

This clonotype was observed a handful of times. The chain combines TRBV9 with TRBJ2-5, with D possibly TRBD2 on 5 matching bases. The CDR3 contains 16 residues. Trimming stripped 0 bases from V and 0 bases from J, with 12 bases between. Germline V gives CDR1 SGDLS, CDR2 YYNGEE. The CDR3 is CASSVGLKLYQETQYF. In DNA, the CDR3 is TGTGCCAGCAGCGTAGGACTAAAATTGTACCAAGAGACCCAGTACTTC.

The chain is built from TRBV20-1 and TRBJ1-2, with no clear D. Germline assignment: CDR1 DFQATT and CDR2 SNEGSKA (reference sequence). The CDR3 totals 12 residues. Trimming stripped 6 bases from V and 4 bases from J, with 12 bases between. The CDR3 region is CSAGPDSYGYTF. CDR3 bases: TGCAGTGCAGGCCCTGATTCCTATGGCTACACCTTC.

This clonotype was recorded at least ten times. The J gene is TRBJ2-1, the V gene TRBV10-3; 10 bases are shared with TRBD2. The CDR3 has 15 amino acids. V shed 4 bases, J shed 7 bases, and the junction held 7 bases outside the gene matches. Germline V gene sequence: CDR1 ENHRY, CDR2 SYGVKD. CDR3 sequence (DNA): TGTGCCATCAGTGCGGAGAGCGGGAGGGCGAATGAGCAGTTCTTC. It translates to CAISAESGRANEQFF.

For this clonotype: Germline and junction disagree at one end, which may indicate a read error. The chain links TRBV7-9 to TRBJ2-1; D is unclear. The CDR3 loop spans 12 amino acids. Germline loops: CDR1 SEHNR, CDR2 FQNEAQ (reference sequence). The CDR3 spells CASRLANNEQFF. Written as DNA, the CDR3 is TGTGCCAGCAGATTAGCAAACAATGAGCAGTTCTTC.